This T cell receptor (beta chain) stems from a study of CD8 T cells in ankylosing spondylitis. Study-wide findings and caveats: Made up of about eight highly homologous variants, a TCR beta motif appeared characteristic of ankylosing spondylitis blood. Reportedly, disease-linked clones are significantly enriched in ankylosing spondylitis patients' matched synovial fluid. Peripheral blood held disease-linked clones only at relatively low frequency, and these were CD8+.

Preparation of TCR beta libraries was done by quantitative 5'-RACE with molecular barcodes. TCRdb fed the 5' RACE reads into MiXCR, producing one record per CDR3 protein. This table has about 96,000 distinct CDR3 sequences, around 27% appearing once. To note about this clonotype: Its specificity is unknown.

The ends lost 6 bases at V and 5 bases at J; junction bases unmatched: 6. This CDR3 is 14 amino acids long. CDR1 is MNHNS, CDR2 SASEGT, per germline. The sequenced sample consisted of blood, either unsorted or a sorted T cell fraction (not recorded which). The source of this sequence is a male donor with ankylosing spondylitis or in good health (not recorded which). The J gene is TRBJ2-3, the V gene TRBV6-1, with 9 bases identical to TRBD1. The CDR3 region is CASSPTTGGDTQYF. In DNA, the CDR3 is TGTGCCAGCAGCCCCACGACAGGGGGAGATACGCAGTATTTT.